Sequencing of this T cell receptor (beta chain) was carried out in a study of T cells in Graves' hyperthyroidism and ophthalmopathy. The CDR3 is made up of 12 amino acids. Trimming removed 1 base from V and 5 bases from J, with 3 bases in between. Germline CDR1 is LNHDA and CDR2 is SQIVND (reference sequence). From under 12 ml of fresh peripheral blood, PBMCs were isolated. Amplification of TCR beta CDR3 regions used RNA as the template. An initial round of RT-PCR targeting the TCR CDR3 relied on the HTBI primer set. TCRdb reprocessed the multiplex PCR reads with MiXCR, giving one entry per CDR3 protein. The table has approximately 740,000 distinct CDR3 sequences, 14% seen once.

This sequence was found in a woman aged 18-29 years with Graves' hyperthyroidism. This chain connects TRBV19 to TRBJ2-1; D not resolved. The material sequenced was blood. This chain's CDR3 is CASSIVHNEQFF. The CDR3 DNA reads TGTGCCAGTAGTATAGTGCACAATGAGCAGTTCTTC. Combining the CDR3 with reference TRBV19 and TRBJ2-1 gives the whole variable domain DGGITQSPKYLFRKEGQNVTLSCEQNLNHDAMYWYRQDPGQGLRLIYYSQIVNDFQKGDIAEGYSVSREKKESFPLTVTSAQKNPTAFYLCASSIVHNEQFFGPGTRLTVL.